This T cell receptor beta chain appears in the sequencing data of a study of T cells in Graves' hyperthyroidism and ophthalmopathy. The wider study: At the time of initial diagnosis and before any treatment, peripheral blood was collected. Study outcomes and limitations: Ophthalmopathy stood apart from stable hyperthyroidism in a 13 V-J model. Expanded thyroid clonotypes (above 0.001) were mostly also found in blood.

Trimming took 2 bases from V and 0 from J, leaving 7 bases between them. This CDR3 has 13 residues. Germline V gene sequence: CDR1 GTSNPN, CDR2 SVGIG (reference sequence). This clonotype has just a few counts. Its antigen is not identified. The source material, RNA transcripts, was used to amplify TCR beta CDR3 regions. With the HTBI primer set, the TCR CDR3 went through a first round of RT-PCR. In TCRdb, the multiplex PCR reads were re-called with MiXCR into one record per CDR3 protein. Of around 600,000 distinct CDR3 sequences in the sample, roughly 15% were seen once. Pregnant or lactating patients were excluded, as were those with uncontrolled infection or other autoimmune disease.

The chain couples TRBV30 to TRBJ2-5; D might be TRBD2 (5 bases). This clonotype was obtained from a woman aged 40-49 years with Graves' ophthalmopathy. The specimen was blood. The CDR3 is CAWSPGNQETQYF. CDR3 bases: TGTGCCTGGAGTCCGGGGAACCAAGAGACCCAGTACTTC.